Following are 9 T cell receptor beta chains from one sample sequenced in a study of blood T cell repertoires in COVID-19. The protocol was immunoSEQ multiplex PCR, while the TCRdb copy is restricted to in-frame clones and leaves out a portion. The sample lists 150,000 to 200,000 clones; approximately 84% were seen once. Sample: peripheral blood. The receptors were sampled from a human donor in a cohort sampled during active COVID-19.

This rearrangement joins TRBV9 to TRBJ2-7, with D perhaps TRBD1 (6 bases). The V end lost 0 bases, the J end lost 3 bases, and 10 bases lay between the germline ends. This CDR3 contains 14 residues. Germline V gene data show CDR1 as SGDLS and CDR2 as YYNGEE. CDR3 region: CASSVAEQGYEQYF. For the CDR3, the DNA is TGTGCCAGCAGCGTAGCCGAACAGGGCTACGAGCAGTACTTC.

The genes are TRBV3-1 (or the pseudogene TRBV3-2) and TRBJ2-7, with TRBD1 identical over 10 bases. This CDR3 spans 18 amino acids. J gave up 5 bases and V 0 bases, and 13 bases lay outside the gene matches. CDR1 and CDR2 (germline): LGHDT, YNNKEL (reference sequence). CDR3 coding DNA: TGTGCCAGCAGCCAAGATCGGCCCCTTAGGGACAGGGGAGACGAGCAGTACTTC. Amino acids: CASSQDRPLRDRGDEQYF.

This chain connects TRBV3-1 (or the pseudogene TRBV3-2) to TRBJ1-4; D unclear. This CDR3 has 14 residues. Deletions cut 3 bases from V and 3 bases from J, with 8 bases between. Germline V gene sequence: CDR1 LGHDT, CDR2 YNNKEL (reference sequence). The CDR3 spells CASSHAAANEKLFF. In nucleotides, the CDR3 is TGTGCCAGCAGCCATGCGGCAGCTAATGAAAAACTGTTTTTT.

The genes are TRBV5-8 and TRBJ1-5; tentative D call: TRBD1 (5 bases). The V and J ends lost 0 bases and 6 bases respectively, with 13 bases between them. CDR1 and CDR2 from the germline V gene are SGHTS and YDEGEE. The CDR3 runs to 15 residues. CDR3 DNA: TGTGCCAGCAGCTTGGAGGGAGGGGCCGGTCAGCCCCAGCATTTT. It yields the protein CASSLEGGAGQPQHF.

The chain is built from TRBV5-1 and TRBJ2-7; TRBD1 matches at 9 bases. The V and J ends lost 5 bases and 3 bases, in that order; junction bases with no gene match: 3. The germline gives CDR1 SGHRS, CDR2 YFSETQ. The CDR3 loop spans 13 amino acids. CDR3 region: CASSQTGGYEQYF. Written as DNA, the CDR3 is TGCGCCAGCAGTCAGACAGGGGGCTACGAGCAGTACTTC.

V and J are TRBV5-1 and TRBJ1-3; D might be TRBD1 (5 bases). Germline-derived CDR1 and CDR2 are SGHRS and YFSETQ. The V and J ends lost 0 bases and 8 bases respectively, with 15 bases between them. CDR3 length: 15 residues. The DNA for the CDR3 is TGCGCCAGCAGCTTGGTAGGGGCCCTGTCGGACACCATATATTTT. Protein product: CASSLVGALSDTIYF.

Note on this clone: Other DNA sequences from this sample encode an identical CDR3 as well. The J gene is TRBJ1-1, the V gene TRBV20-1; D uncertain. V was cut by 6 bases and J by 4 bases, with 9 bases left in between. CDR1 DFQATT and CDR2 SNEGSKA come from the germline V gene (reference sequence). CDR3 length equals 11 residues. The CDR3 region is CSARGGTEAFF. Here the CDR3 DNA reads TGCAGTGCACGGGGTGGCACTGAAGCTTTCTTT.

This clone has just one count. The DNA for the CDR3 is TGTGCCAGCAGCTTGTTCGACAGGACAGGGCTCGATGGCTACACCTTC. Translating it yields CASSLFDRTGLDGYTF. The J gene is TRBJ1-2, the V gene TRBV5-6, with 8 bases identical to TRBD1. The germline gives CDR1 SGHDT, CDR2 YYEEEE. There are 16 residues in the CDR3. Trimming at V came to 1 base and at J to 6 bases, leaving 11 bases not matched to a gene.

This rearrangement joins TRBV10-3 to TRBJ2-2; a possible D gene is TRBD1 (5 bases). Trimming removed 2 bases at V and 8 bases at J, with 12 bases between. The CDR3 has 14 amino acids. Germline V gene sequence: CDR1 ENHRY, CDR2 SYGVKD. CDR3 nucleotide sequence: TGTGCCATCAGTGAGCCAGACAGTCCTGGGGAGCTGTTTTTT. Translated: CAISEPDSPGELFF.